This is a list of T cell receptor beta chains from one sample in a study of OX40 agonist ivuxolimab in advanced cancers. Profiling relied on immunoSEQ multiplex PCR, and the TCRdb table lists in-frame clones only, not all of them. The sample has 90,000 or so clones, roughly nine tenths seen once. Sequencing used CD4+ or CD8+ T cells sorted from blood, obtained in a trial of the OX40 agonist ivuxolimab. The receptor set was obtained from an adult with an advanced solid tumor such as melanoma, head and neck, liver or kidney cancer. The CDR3 runs from the conserved cysteine through the conserved F or W. Each record gives: clone size, J gene, V gene, D gene, CDR3 protein, CDR3 DNA. A D gene is named only where the DNA matches it firmly. The size entry is marked missing in some rows and otherwise reads once, few, many or a size class.

abundance: NA
j_gene: TRBJ2-1
v_gene: TRBV7-3
d_gene: NA
CDR3aa: CASSRSGNEQFF
CDR3nt: TGTGCCAGCAGCCGCAGCGGCAATGAGCAGTTCTTC

abundance: NA
j_gene: TRBJ1-1
v_gene: TRBV4-2
d_gene: NA
CDR3aa: CASRWDGNSLGTEAFF
CDR3nt: TGTGCCAGCAGGTGGGACGGGAACTCTTTAGGCACTGAAGCTTTCTTT

abundance: NA
j_gene: TRBJ2-1
v_gene: TRBV4-1
d_gene: TRBD2
CDR3aa: CASSHSGRGRGEQFF
CDR3nt: TGCGCCAGCAGCCATAGCGGGAGGGGGCGGGGTGAGCAGTTCTTC

abundance: once
j_gene: TRBJ1-1
v_gene: TRBV5-1
d_gene: NA
CDR3aa: CASSLDPGGQYTEAFF
CDR3nt: TGCGCCAGCAGCTTGGATCCTGGGGGGCAGTACACTGAAGCTTTCTTT

abundance: NA
j_gene: TRBJ1-1
v_gene: TRBV11-3
d_gene: TRBD1
CDR3aa: CASRSGTGNTEAFF
CDR3nt: TGTGCCAGCAGATCCGGGACAGGGAACACTGAAGCTTTCTTT

abundance: NA
j_gene: TRBJ2-1
v_gene: TRBV28
d_gene: TRBD1
CDR3aa: CASSPTGVYYNEQFF
CDR3nt: TGTGCCAGCAGCCCGACAGGGGTGTACTACAATGAGCAGTTCTTC

abundance: NA
j_gene: TRBJ2-1
v_gene: TRBV7-2
d_gene: NA
CDR3aa: CASSALGNEQFF
CDR3nt: TGTGCCAGCAGCGCCCTCGGCAATGAGCAGTTCTTC

abundance: NA
j_gene: TRBJ2-7
v_gene: TRBV28
d_gene: TRBD2
CDR3aa: CASTFGLAESYEQYF
CDR3nt: TGTGCCAGCACCTTTGGACTAGCGGAGTCCTACGAGCAGTACTTC

abundance: NA
j_gene: TRBJ2-5
v_gene: TRBV18
d_gene: NA
CDR3aa: CASSPPGEQETQYF
CDR3nt: TGTGCCAGCTCACCACCAGGAGAACAAGAGACCCAGTACTTC

abundance: NA
j_gene: TRBJ1-1
v_gene: TRBV5-1
d_gene: TRBD1
CDR3aa: CASSFNRGTEAFF
CDR3nt: TGCGCCAGCAGCTTTAACAGGGGAACTGAAGCTTTCTTT

abundance: NA
j_gene: TRBJ2-1
v_gene: TRBV6-5
d_gene: TRBD2
CDR3aa: CASSPLAGEQFF
CDR3nt: TGTGCCAGCAGTCCATTAGCGGGGGAGCAGTTCTTC

abundance: NA
j_gene: TRBJ2-7
v_gene: TRBV5-1
d_gene: TRBD2
CDR3aa: CASSPRLAGDDVRPYEQYF
CDR3nt: TGCGCCAGCAGCCCCAGACTAGCGGGGGATGATGTTAGACCCTACGAGCAGTACTTC

abundance: NA
j_gene: TRBJ2-1
v_gene: TRBV7-8
d_gene: TRBD2
CDR3aa: CASSLAAGEGYNEQFF
CDR3nt: TGTGCCAGCAGCTTAGCGGCGGGAGAGGGGTACAATGAGCAGTTCTTC

abundance: NA
j_gene: TRBJ1-1
v_gene: TRBV28
d_gene: NA
CDR3aa: CASSFGSMNTEAFF
CDR3nt: TGTGCCAGCAGTTTCGGATCAATGAACACTGAAGCTTTCTTT

abundance: once
j_gene: TRBJ1-1
v_gene: TRBV11-2
d_gene: TRBD1
CDR3aa: CASSTGTGGITEAFF
CDR3nt: TGTGCCAGCAGTACGGGGACAGGGGGAATCACTGAAGCTTTCTTT

abundance: NA
j_gene: TRBJ2-7
v_gene: TRBV11-3
d_gene: NA
CDR3aa: CASSLDRDGEQYF
CDR3nt: TGTGCCAGCAGCTTAGATAGGGACGGTGAGCAGTACTTC

abundance: NA
j_gene: TRBJ2-1
v_gene: TRBV2
d_gene: TRBD1
CDR3aa: CASRGQGQRGNEQFF
CDR3nt: TGTGCCAGCAGAGGACAGGGCCAGCGCGGGAATGAGCAGTTCTTC

abundance: NA
j_gene: TRBJ2-7
v_gene: TRBV5-1
d_gene: NA
CDR3aa: CASNRLGTQSYEQYF
CDR3nt: TGCGCCAGCAATCGACTAGGGACGCAATCCTACGAGCAGTACTTC

abundance: NA
j_gene: TRBJ2-3
v_gene: TRBV28
d_gene: TRBD2
CDR3aa: CASSSPLAAGGGDTQYF
CDR3nt: TGTGCCAGCAGTTCCCCCCTCGCAGCGGGAGGTGGAGATACGCAGTATTTT

abundance: NA
j_gene: TRBJ2-3
v_gene: TRBV11-3
d_gene: TRBD2
CDR3aa: CASSLGLRLAGGDTQYF
CDR3nt: TGTGCCAGCAGCTTAGGGCTACGACTAGCGGGAGGAGATACGCAGTATTTT

abundance: NA
j_gene: TRBJ2-5
v_gene: TRBV5-8
d_gene: NA
CDR3aa: CASSLAGVWETQYF
CDR3nt: TGTGCCAGCAGCTTGGCAGGGGTTTGGGAGACCCAGTACTTC

abundance: once
j_gene: TRBJ1-2
v_gene: TRBV7-2
d_gene: NA
CDR3aa: CASSLAGHGYTF
CDR3nt: TGTGCCAGCAGCTTAGCAGGGCATGGCTACACCTTC

abundance: NA
j_gene: TRBJ2-3
v_gene: TRBV19
d_gene: TRBD1
CDR3aa: CASSIPRTGGTDTQYF
CDR3nt: TGTGCCAGTAGTATTCCCCGGACAGGGGGCACAGATACGCAGTATTTT

abundance: NA
j_gene: TRBJ2-1
v_gene: TRBV6-4
d_gene: TRBD2
CDR3aa: CASSDSSTSGDNEQFF
CDR3nt: TGTGCCAGCAGTGACTCCTCGACTAGCGGGGACAATGAGCAGTTCTTC

abundance: NA
j_gene: TRBJ1-1
v_gene: TRBV19
d_gene: NA
CDR3aa: CASRYRDTEAFF
CDR3nt: TGTGCCAGTAGATACAGGGATACTGAAGCTTTCTTT

abundance: few
j_gene: TRBJ1-2
v_gene: TRBV7-2
d_gene: NA
CDR3aa: CASSWPGTDYGYTF
CDR3nt: TGTGCCAGCAGCTGGCCCGGGACCGACTATGGCTACACCTTC

abundance: NA
j_gene: TRBJ2-2
v_gene: TRBV5-4
d_gene: NA
CDR3aa: CASSFGQSTNTGELFF
CDR3nt: TGTGCCAGCAGCTTCGGACAGTCGACGAACACCGGGGAGCTGTTTTTT

abundance: NA
j_gene: TRBJ1-3
v_gene: TRBV30
d_gene: NA
CDR3aa: CAWSGTGNTIYF
CDR3nt: TGTGCCTGGTCTGGGACTGGAAACACCATATATTTT

abundance: NA
j_gene: TRBJ2-1
v_gene: TRBV15
d_gene: TRBD2
CDR3aa: CATSKLAGGTDEQFF
CDR3nt: TGTGCCACCAGCAAACTAGCGGGAGGCACCGATGAGCAGTTCTTC

abundance: NA
j_gene: TRBJ1-2
v_gene: TRBV6-6
d_gene: NA
CDR3aa: CASSPSLGAYGYTF
CDR3nt: TGTGCCAGCAGTCCCTCTCTGGGGGCCTATGGCTACACCTTC

abundance: NA
j_gene: TRBJ1-1
v_gene: TRBV4-1
d_gene: NA
CDR3aa: CASSQVGGTEAFF
CDR3nt: TGCGCCAGCAGCCAAGTAGGGGGGACTGAAGCTTTCTTT

abundance: NA
j_gene: TRBJ2-5
v_gene: TRBV15
d_gene: TRBD2
CDR3aa: CATSRGVLARTQYF
CDR3nt: TGTGCCACCAGCAGAGGGGTACTAGCGCGGACCCAGTACTTC

abundance: NA
j_gene: TRBJ2-1
v_gene: TRBV5-1
d_gene: NA
CDR3aa: CASSLLGGAYNEQFF
CDR3nt: TGCGCCAGCAGCTTACTTGGCGGAGCCTACAATGAGCAGTTCTTC

abundance: once
j_gene: TRBJ2-1
v_gene: TRBV6-1
d_gene: NA
CDR3aa: CASRLTGDEQFF
CDR3nt: TGTGCCAGCAGGCTAACGGGGGATGAGCAGTTCTTC

abundance: NA
j_gene: TRBJ2-3
v_gene: TRBV11-2
d_gene: TRBD2
CDR3aa: CASSPPLGLAGGADTQYF
CDR3nt: TGTGCCAGCAGCCCCCCTTTGGGACTAGCGGGGGGGGCAGATACGCAGTATTTT

abundance: NA
j_gene: TRBJ2-6
v_gene: TRBV7-9
d_gene: TRBD2
CDR3aa: CAAGGMAGANVLTF
CDR3nt: TGTGCTGCGGGGGGAATGGCTGGGGCCAACGTCCTGACTTTC

abundance: NA
j_gene: TRBJ1-1
v_gene: TRBV4-3
d_gene: NA
CDR3aa: CASSQDFLGEGNTEAFF
CDR3nt: TGCGCCAGCAGCCAAGATTTTCTGGGGGAGGGGAACACTGAAGCTTTCTTT

abundance: NA
j_gene: TRBJ1-2
v_gene: TRBV19
d_gene: NA
CDR3aa: CASSISDYGYTF
CDR3nt: TGTGCCAGTAGTATATCTGATTATGGCTACACCTTC

abundance: NA
j_gene: TRBJ1-3
v_gene: TRBV7-2
d_gene: NA
CDR3aa: CASSFQGGGVGGNTIYF
CDR3nt: TGTGCCAGCAGCTTCCAGGGCGGGGGTGTAGGTGGAAACACCATATATTTT

abundance: NA
j_gene: TRBJ2-1
v_gene: TRBV19
d_gene: NA
CDR3aa: CASRRGNEQFF
CDR3nt: TGTGCCAGTCGGAGGGGGAATGAGCAGTTCTTC

abundance: once
j_gene: TRBJ2-1
v_gene: TRBV9
d_gene: NA
CDR3aa: CASSVAVESGNNEQFF
CDR3nt: TGTGCCAGCAGCGTAGCCGTTGAGTCTGGGAACAATGAGCAGTTCTTC

abundance: NA
j_gene: TRBJ2-7
v_gene: TRBV19
d_gene: TRBD2
CDR3aa: CASSISGNSYEQYF
CDR3nt: TGTGCCAGTAGTATCAGCGGGAACTCCTACGAGCAGTACTTC

abundance: NA
j_gene: TRBJ1-1
v_gene: TRBV15
d_gene: NA
CDR3aa: CATSKGAKNTEAFF
CDR3nt: TGTGCCACCAGCAAAGGGGCCAAGAACACTGAAGCTTTCTTT

abundance: NA
j_gene: TRBJ1-2
v_gene: TRBV6-5
d_gene: TRBD1
CDR3aa: CASSYSGQGYGYTF
CDR3nt: TGTGCCAGCAGTTACTCGGGACAGGGCTATGGCTACACCTTC

abundance: once
j_gene: TRBJ1-2
v_gene: TRBV4-1
d_gene: NA
CDR3aa: CASSQEDRGGYTF
CDR3nt: TGCGCCAGCAGCCAAGAAGATCGCGGTGGCTACACCTTC

abundance: NA
j_gene: TRBJ2-5
v_gene: TRBV7-2
d_gene: NA
CDR3aa: CASGRALETQYF
CDR3nt: TGTGCCAGCGGAAGGGCCCTAGAGACCCAGTACTTC

abundance: once
j_gene: TRBJ1-2
v_gene: TRBV19
d_gene: TRBD1
CDR3aa: CASSTYKGGRNYGYTF
CDR3nt: TGTGCCAGTAGTACCTATAAAGGGGGCCGGAACTATGGCTACACCTTC

abundance: NA
j_gene: TRBJ2-3
v_gene: TRBV29-1
d_gene: TRBD2
CDR3aa: CSVRLAGAGDTQYF
CDR3nt: TGCAGCGTTAGGCTAGCGGGAGCGGGAGATACGCAGTATTTT

abundance: NA
j_gene: TRBJ1-2
v_gene: TRBV19
d_gene: NA
CDR3aa: CASSIDPAGYTF
CDR3nt: TGTGCCAGTAGTATAGATCCAGCGGGCTACACCTTC

abundance: NA
j_gene: TRBJ2-1
v_gene: TRBV21-1
d_gene: NA
CDR3aa: CASRPKHLAGRTYNEQFF
CDR3nt: TGTGCCAGCAGGCCCAAGCACTTAGCGGGACGAACCTACAATGAGCAGTTCTTC

abundance: NA
j_gene: TRBJ2-2
v_gene: TRBV4-3
d_gene: TRBD1
CDR3aa: CASSQGRQGRAGELFF
CDR3nt: TGCGCCAGCAGCCAAGGGAGACAGGGGAGAGCCGGGGAGCTGTTTTTT

abundance: NA
j_gene: TRBJ2-3
v_gene: TRBV7-3
d_gene: NA
CDR3aa: CASSPSSTDTQYF
CDR3nt: TGTGCCAGCAGCCCTTCCAGCACAGATACGCAGTATTTT

abundance: NA
j_gene: TRBJ2-3
v_gene: TRBV4-2
d_gene: NA
CDR3aa: CASSQVGLDTQYF
CDR3nt: TGTGCCAGCAGCCAAGTCGGTTTAGATACGCAGTATTTT